This paragraph covers one TCR beta chain sequence. The antigen is undetermined. A much larger clone differs from this one at a single base, so this may be a read error. Breast cancer patients provided tissue from their axillary draining lymph nodes. MiXCR, run by TCRdb on the multiplex PCR reads, gives a single entry per CDR3 protein. Of more than 200,000 distinct CDR3 sequences listed, about 30% are singletons. CDR3 length equals 15 residues. With 6 bases clipped from V and 6 bases from J, the junction kept 11 bases outside the gene matches. Germline-derived CDR1 and CDR2 are ENHRY and SYGVKD. The data were obtained in a study of breast tumors, draining lymph nodes, adjacent tissues. Study-wide results and limits: Data fit most tumor T cells coming from lymph node, expanding in tumor. Luminal-like breast cancer showed significantly higher tumor–nontumor repertoire similarity than basal-like. Compared with lymph nodes, tumors were less diverse; compared with nontumor tissue, more. Data only fit, rather than demonstrated, lymph node origin of most tumor T cells.

Sequenced input: axillary lymph node tissue. The clonotype was recovered from a female donor with breast cancer. Some clones in this sample may be carry-over from other donors' samples. The rearrangement links TRBV10-3 to TRBJ1-2, with 9 positions matching TRBD1. The CDR3 loop reads CAIRKPGQGFNGYTF. In nucleotides, the CDR3 is TGTGCCATCAGAAAACCGGGACAGGGCTTTAATGGCTACACCTTC.